What follows describes a single T cell receptor beta chain. Its antigen has not been determined. Per-nucleotide qualities are absent, and no much larger clonotype sits a single base away. The sample belongs to a study of early T cells in non-severe SARS-CoV-2 infection listed by TCRdb under 2021. Some background on the complete study: Because TCR sequencing was done on bulk RNA from unsorted whole blood, the alpha and beta chains could not be paired. Summary of the overall study and its limitations: VDJdb matching was skewed toward anti-spike CD8 responses, so virus-specific expansions were likely underestimated and private and CD4 specificities were missed.

The library was built by means of 5' RACE. Data came from a NextSeq 500. The TCR library protocol attached unique molecular identifiers to individual cDNA molecules to correct for sequencing error and PCR bias. Both TCR alpha and beta chains were sequenced, and tight co-correlation was observed between alpha and beta sequence abundances in each sample. The authors' analysis ran thus. Decombinator V4 was used to perform V gene, J gene and CDR3 annotation of TCR sequences. Expanded TCRs were defined as changing significantly between any two time points under a Poisson model with p below 0.0001. TCR abundances were normalised to the total number of TCRs sequenced per sample and expressed as counts per million. MAIT TCRs were defined by TRAV1-2 paired with TRAJ12, TRAJ20 or TRAJ33, and iNKT TCRs by TRAV10 paired with TRAJ18. VDJdb, accessed 1 November 2021, was searched for CMV, EBV and SARS-CoV-2 annotated TCRs, excluding TCRs annotated for multiple antigens. TCRdb reprocessing: public reads trimmed at Q25 with fastp, clones called with MiXCR, in-frame beta chains kept. Under each unique CDR3 protein, matching rows form one entry showing the most common genes and DNA. Here the V and J calls rest on TCRdb's processing, not on the authors' analysis. Recorded for this sample are about 45,000 distinct CDR3 sequences; 9.5% to 13% of them occurred a single time. 21% of the sample belongs to the ten largest clones.

The study was a case-control design nested within a healthcare worker cohort in London, UK, with weekly nasopharyngeal swab PCR tests and blood sampling. Healthcare workers were recruited between 23 and 31 March 2020, during the week of the UK lockdown, and were followed weekly for up to about 15 weeks. From the cysteine up to the phenylalanine, the CDR3 has a length of 17 residues. Solely the CDR3 DNA is kept, with 51 bases framed from the first base. The germline V gene specifies MNHEY as CDR1 and SVGEGT as CDR2. The junction shows trimming of 7 bases on V and 0 bases on J, and the gene matches do not reach 12 bases of it.

The chain uses TRBV6-2 or TRBV6-3 and TRBJ2-3; TRBD2 lines up with 8 middle nucleotides. The clonotype was recovered from an adult who was a healthcare worker with PCR-confirmed SARS-CoV-2 infection or an uninfected control (not recorded which). The sample was whole blood. CDR3 protein: CASTATKREPSTDTQYF. The bases read TGTGCCAGCACTGCAACGAAGCGGGAGCCTAGCACAGATACGCAGTATTTT.